This T cell receptor beta chain was sequenced in a study of Graves' ophthalmopathy and Graves' hyperthyroidism. This clonotype was counted at least ten times. From fresh peripheral blood, 10 ml in volume, the PBMCs were obtained. Using RNA transcripts, the TCR beta CDR3 regions were amplified. The first-round RT-PCR employed HTBI primers together with the Qiagen OneStep RT-PCR kit. A multiplex PCR was then performed as the second round. TCRdb re-called the multiplex PCR reads through MiXCR, storing one row per CDR3 protein. The profile shows roughly 610,000 distinct CDR3 sequences, 22% of them singletons. Germline CDR1 is LNHDA and CDR2 is SQIVND (reference sequence). V shed 3 bases and J 4 bases; nucleotides not matched to a gene: 4. CDR3 length: 15 residues.

The specimen was peripheral blood. This receptor was obtained from a woman aged 18-30 years with stable Graves' hyperthyroidism. Some clones in this sample may be carry-over from other donors' samples. V usage is TRBV19 and J usage is TRBJ1-2; 11 nucleotides line up with TRBD1. CDR3 sequence: CASSMAGTGGYGYTF. CDR3 DNA sequence: TGTGCCAGTAGTATGGCCGGGACAGGGGGCTATGGCTACACCTTC.